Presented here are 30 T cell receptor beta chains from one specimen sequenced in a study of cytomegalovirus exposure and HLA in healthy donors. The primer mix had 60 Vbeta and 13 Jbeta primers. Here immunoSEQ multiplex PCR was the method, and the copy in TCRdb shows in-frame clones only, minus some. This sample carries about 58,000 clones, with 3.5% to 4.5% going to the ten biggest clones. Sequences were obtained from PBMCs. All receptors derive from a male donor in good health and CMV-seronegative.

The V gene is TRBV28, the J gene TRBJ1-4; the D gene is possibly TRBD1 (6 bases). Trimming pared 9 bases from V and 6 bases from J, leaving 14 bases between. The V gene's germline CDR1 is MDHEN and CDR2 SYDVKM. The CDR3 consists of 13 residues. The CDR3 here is CASNRDGHEKLFF. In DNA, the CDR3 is TGTGCCAGTAACAGGGACGGGCATGAAAAACTGTTTTTT. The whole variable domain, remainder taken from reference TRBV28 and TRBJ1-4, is DVKVTQSSRYLVKRTGEKVFLECVQDMDHENMFWYRQDPGLGLRLIYFSYDVKMKEKGDIPEGYSVSREKKERFSLILESASTNQTSMYLCASNRDGHEKLFFGSGTQLSVL.

CDR3 sequence: CASSARGQGFGANVLTF. In nucleotides, the CDR3 is TGCGCCAGCAGCGCGCGGGGACAGGGGTTCGGGGCCAACGTCCTGACTTTC. V and J are TRBV5-1 and TRBJ2-6; 10 nucleotides match TRBD1. Per germline, CDR1 SGHRS and CDR2 YFSETQ. This CDR3 is 17 amino acids long. With V trimmed by 4 bases and J by 4 bases, 8 bases remained unmatched.

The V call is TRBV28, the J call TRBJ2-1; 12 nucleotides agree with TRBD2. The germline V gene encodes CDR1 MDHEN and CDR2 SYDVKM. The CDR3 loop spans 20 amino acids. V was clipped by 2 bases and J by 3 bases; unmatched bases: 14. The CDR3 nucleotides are TGTGCCAGCAGTTTAAAGAGGCGGAGGCTAGCGGGAGGGGGCTACAATGAGCAGTTCTTC. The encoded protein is CASSLKRRRLAGGGYNEQFF.

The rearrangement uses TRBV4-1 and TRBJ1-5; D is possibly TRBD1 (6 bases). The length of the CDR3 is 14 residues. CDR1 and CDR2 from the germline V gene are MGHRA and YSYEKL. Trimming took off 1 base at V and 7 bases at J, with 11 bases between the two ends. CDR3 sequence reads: CASSQVGDTQPQHF. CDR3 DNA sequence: TGCGCCAGCAGCCAAGTGGGGGACACCCAGCCCCAGCATTTT.

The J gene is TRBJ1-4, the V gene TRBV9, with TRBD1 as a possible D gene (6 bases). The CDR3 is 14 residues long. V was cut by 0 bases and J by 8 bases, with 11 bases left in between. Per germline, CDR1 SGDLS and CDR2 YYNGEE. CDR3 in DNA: TGTGCCAGCAGCGTAGAAGCAGGGGCGGAAAAACTGTTTTTT. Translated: CASSVEAGAEKLFF.

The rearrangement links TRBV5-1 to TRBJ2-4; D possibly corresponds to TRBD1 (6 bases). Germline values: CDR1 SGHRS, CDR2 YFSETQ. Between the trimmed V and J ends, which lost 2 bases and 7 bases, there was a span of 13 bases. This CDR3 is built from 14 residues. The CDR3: CASSLDQGTNIQYF. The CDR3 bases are TGCGCCAGCAGCTTAGACCAGGGGACGAACATTCAGTACTTC.

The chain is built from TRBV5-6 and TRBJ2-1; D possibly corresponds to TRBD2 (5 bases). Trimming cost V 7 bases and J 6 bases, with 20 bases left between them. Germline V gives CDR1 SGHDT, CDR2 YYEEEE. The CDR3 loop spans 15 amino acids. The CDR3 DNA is TGTGCCAGCGGGGAGAAAAGTGATTCCCTCAATGAGCAGTTCTTC. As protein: CASGEKSDSLNEQFF.

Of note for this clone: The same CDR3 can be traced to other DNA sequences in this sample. CDR3 protein: CASGVGGGELNSPLHF. The CDR3 nucleotides are TGTGCCAGCGGTGTGGGGGGAGGGGAACTTAATTCACCCCTCCACTTT. The chain couples TRBV6-6 to TRBJ1-6; possibly TRBD1 for D (5 bases). In germline, CDR1 is MNHNY, CDR2 SVGAGI (reference sequence). The germline V and J ends were trimmed by 8 bases and 6 bases, with 20 bases remaining between them. The CDR3 has 16 amino acids.

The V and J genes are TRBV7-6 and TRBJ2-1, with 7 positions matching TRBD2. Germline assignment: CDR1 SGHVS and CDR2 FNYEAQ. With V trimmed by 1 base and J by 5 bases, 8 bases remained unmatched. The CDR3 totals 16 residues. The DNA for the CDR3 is TGTGCCAGCAGCTTAGTAGGCGGGAGTCCGGACAATGAGCAGTTCTTC. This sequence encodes CASSLVGGSPDNEQFF.

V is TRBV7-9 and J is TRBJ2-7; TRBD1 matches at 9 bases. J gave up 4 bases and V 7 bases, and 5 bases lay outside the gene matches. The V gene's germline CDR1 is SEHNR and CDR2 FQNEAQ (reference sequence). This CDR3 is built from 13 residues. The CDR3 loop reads CASTPGTGYEQYF. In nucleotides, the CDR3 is TGTGCCAGCACCCCCGGGACAGGGTACGAGCAGTACTTC.

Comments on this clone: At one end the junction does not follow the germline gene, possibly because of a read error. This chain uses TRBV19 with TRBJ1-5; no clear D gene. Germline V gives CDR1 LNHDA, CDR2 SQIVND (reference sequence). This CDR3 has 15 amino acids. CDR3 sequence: CASSIEASSNQHQHF. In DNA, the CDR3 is TGTGCCAGTAGTATAGAGGCAAGTAGCAATCAGCACCAGCATTTT.

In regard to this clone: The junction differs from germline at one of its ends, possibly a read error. The CDR3 spells CASSLWGVQENQYF. The CDR3, as DNA: TGCGCCAGCAGCTTGTGGGGGGTCCAAGAGAACCAGTACTTC. The genes are TRBV5-1 and TRBJ2-5; tentatively, D is TRBD2 (6 bases). CDR3 length: 14 amino acids. Per germline, CDR1 SGHRS and CDR2 YFSETQ.

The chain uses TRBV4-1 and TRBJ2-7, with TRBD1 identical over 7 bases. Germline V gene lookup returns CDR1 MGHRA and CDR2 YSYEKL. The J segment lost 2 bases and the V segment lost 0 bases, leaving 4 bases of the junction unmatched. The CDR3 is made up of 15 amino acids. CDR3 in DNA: TGCGCCAGCAGCCAAGATTGGGACAGCGCCTACGAGCAGTACTTC. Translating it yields CASSQDWDSAYEQYF.

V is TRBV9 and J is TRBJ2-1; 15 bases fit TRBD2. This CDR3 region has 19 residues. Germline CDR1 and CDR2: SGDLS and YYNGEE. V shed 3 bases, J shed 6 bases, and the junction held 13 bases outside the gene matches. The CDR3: CASSAVFPGLAGGSNEQFF. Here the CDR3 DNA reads TGTGCCAGCAGCGCCGTATTTCCGGGACTAGCGGGGGGAAGCAATGAGCAGTTCTTC.

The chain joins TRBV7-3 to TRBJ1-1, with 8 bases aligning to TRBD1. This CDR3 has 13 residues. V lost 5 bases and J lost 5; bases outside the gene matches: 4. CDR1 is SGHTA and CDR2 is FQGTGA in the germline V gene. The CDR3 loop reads CASSTRQGTEAFF. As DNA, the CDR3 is TGTGCCAGCAGCACTCGACAGGGGACTGAAGCTTTCTTT.

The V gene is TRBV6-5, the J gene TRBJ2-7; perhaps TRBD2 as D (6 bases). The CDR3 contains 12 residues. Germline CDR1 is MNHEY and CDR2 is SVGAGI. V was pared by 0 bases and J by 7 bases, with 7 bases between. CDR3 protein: CASSYSSGEQYF. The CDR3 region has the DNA TGTGCCAGCAGTTACTCGAGCGGGGAGCAGTACTTC.

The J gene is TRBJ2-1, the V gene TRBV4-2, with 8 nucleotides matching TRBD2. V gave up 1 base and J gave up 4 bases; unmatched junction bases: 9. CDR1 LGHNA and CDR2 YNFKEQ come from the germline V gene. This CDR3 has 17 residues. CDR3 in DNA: TGTGCCAGCAGCCAAGCCCCCGGACTAGCCTCTTACAATGAGCAGTTCTTC. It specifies CASSQAPGLASYNEQFF.

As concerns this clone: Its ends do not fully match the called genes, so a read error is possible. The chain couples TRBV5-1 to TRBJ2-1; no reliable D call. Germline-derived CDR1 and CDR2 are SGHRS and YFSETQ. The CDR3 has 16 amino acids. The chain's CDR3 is CASSPSVQSSDNEQFF. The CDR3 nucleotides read TGCGCCAGCAGCCCCTCCGTCCAAAGCTCCGACAATGAGCAGTTCTTC.

Here the CDR3 reads CASSDSGQGARDTEAFF. CDR3 nucleotide sequence: TGTGCCAGCAGTGACTCCGGACAGGGGGCTCGGGACACTGAAGCTTTCTTT. V gene TRBV6-4 combines with J gene TRBJ1-1, with TRBD1 matching over 11 bases. The CDR3 sequence is 17 residues long. Looked up from germline, CDR1 is MRHNA and CDR2 is SNTAGT. With 0 bases clipped from V and 3 bases from J, the junction kept 6 bases outside the gene matches.

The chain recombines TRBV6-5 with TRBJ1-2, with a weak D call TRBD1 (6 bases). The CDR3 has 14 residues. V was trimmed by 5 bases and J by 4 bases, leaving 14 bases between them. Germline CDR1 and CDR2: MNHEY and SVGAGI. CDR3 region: CASSEDWGPYGYTF. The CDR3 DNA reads TGTGCCAGCAGTGAAGATTGGGGGCCCTATGGCTACACCTTC.

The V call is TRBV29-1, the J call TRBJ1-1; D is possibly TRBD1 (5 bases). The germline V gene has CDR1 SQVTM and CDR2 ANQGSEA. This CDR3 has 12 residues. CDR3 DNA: TGCAGTGCTGGGGGGGTGAACACTGAAGCTTTCTTT. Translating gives CSAGGVNTEAFF.

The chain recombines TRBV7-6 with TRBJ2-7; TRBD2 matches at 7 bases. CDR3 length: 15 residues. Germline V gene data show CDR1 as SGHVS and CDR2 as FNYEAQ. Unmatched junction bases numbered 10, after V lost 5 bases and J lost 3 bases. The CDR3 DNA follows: TGTGCCAGCAGCCGCGGAGCCGGGGGGTACTACGAGCAGTACTTC. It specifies CASSRGAGGYYEQYF.

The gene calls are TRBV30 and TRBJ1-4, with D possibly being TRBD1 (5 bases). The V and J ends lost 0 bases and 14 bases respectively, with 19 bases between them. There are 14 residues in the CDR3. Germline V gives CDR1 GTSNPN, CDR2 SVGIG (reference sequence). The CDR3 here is CAWSVRGVMGVLFF. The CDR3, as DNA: TGTGCCTGGAGTGTACGGGGGGTGATGGGGGTTCTGTTTTTT.

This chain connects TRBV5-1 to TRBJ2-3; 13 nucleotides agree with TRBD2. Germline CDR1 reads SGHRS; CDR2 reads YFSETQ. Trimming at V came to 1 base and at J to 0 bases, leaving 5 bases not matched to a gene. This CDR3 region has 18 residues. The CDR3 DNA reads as TGCGCCAGCAGCTTGTTAGGACTAGCGGGAGCGAGCACAGATACGCAGTATTTT. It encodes CASSLLGLAGASTDTQYF.

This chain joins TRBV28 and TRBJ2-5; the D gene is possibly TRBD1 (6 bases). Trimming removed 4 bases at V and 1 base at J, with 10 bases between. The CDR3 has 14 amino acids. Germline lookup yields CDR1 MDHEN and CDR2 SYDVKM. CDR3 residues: CASSSRGFQETQYF. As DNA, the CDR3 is TGTGCCAGCAGTTCCAGGGGATTCCAAGAGACCCAGTACTTC.

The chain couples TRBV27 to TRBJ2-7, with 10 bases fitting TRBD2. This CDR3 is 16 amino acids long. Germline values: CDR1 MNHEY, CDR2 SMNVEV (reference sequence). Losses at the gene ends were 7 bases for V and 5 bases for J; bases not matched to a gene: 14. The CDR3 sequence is CASIPLASGRVNEQYF. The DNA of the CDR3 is TGTGCCAGCATACCTTTGGCTAGCGGGAGAGTCAACGAGCAGTACTTC.

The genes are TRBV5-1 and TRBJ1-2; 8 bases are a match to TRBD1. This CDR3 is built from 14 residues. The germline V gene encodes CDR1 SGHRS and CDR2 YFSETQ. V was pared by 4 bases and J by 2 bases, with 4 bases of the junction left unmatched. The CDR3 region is CASSPRQGNYGYTF. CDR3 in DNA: TGCGCCAGCAGCCCAAGACAGGGGAACTATGGCTACACCTTC.

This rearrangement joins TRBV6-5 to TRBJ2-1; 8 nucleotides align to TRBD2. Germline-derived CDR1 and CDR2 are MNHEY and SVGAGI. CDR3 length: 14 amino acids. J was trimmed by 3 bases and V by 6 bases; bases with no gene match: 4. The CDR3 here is CASSERERYNEQFF. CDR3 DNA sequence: TGTGCCAGCAGCGAGCGGGAGCGCTACAATGAGCAGTTCTTC.

CDR3 protein: CASTSYYNEQFF. The DNA for the CDR3 is TGTGCCAGCACGAGCTATTACAATGAGCAGTTCTTC. V is TRBV5-4 and J is TRBJ2-1; D unclear. CDR1 and CDR2 from the germline V gene are SGHNT and YYREEE (reference sequence). The CDR3 runs 12 residues. V lost 6 bases to trimming and J lost 4 bases, with 8 bases between them.

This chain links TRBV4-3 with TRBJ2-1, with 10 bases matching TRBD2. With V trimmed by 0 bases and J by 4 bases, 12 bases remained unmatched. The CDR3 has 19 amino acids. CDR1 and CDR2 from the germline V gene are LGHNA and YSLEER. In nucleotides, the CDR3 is TGCGCCAGCAGCCAAGAATTCGCAGCGGGGGGGCCAAATTACAATGAGCAGTTCTTC. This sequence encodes CASSQEFAAGGPNYNEQFF.